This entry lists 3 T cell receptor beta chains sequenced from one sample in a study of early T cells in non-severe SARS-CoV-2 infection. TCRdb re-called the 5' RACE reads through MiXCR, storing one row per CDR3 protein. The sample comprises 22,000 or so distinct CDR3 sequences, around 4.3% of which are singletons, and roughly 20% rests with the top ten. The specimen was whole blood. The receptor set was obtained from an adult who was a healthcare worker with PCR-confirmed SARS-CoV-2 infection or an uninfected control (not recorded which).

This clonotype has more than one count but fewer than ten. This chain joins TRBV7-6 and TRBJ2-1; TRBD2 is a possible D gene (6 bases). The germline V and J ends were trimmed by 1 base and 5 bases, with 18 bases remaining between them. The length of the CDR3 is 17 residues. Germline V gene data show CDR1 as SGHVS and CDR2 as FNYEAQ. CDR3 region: CASSLDRGTVAHNEQFF. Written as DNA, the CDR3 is TGTGCCAGCAGCTTAGATCGGGGGACGGTAGCCCACAATGAGCAGTTCTTC.

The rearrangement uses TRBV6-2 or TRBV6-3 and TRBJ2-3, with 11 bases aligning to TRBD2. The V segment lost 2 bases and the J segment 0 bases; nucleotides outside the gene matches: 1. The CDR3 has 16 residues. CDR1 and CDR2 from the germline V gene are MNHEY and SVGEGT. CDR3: CASSYGTSGSTDTQYF. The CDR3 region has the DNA TGTGCCAGCAGTTACGGGACTAGCGGTAGCACAGATACGCAGTATTTT.

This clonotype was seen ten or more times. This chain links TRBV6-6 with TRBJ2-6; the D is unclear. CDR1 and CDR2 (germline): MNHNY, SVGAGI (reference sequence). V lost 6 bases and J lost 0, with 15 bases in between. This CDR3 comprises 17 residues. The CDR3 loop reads CASRMLSPSSGANVLTF. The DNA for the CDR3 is TGTGCCAGCAGGATGCTATCACCGAGCTCTGGGGCCAACGTCCTGACTTTC.